The clone carrying this TCR beta chain was recorded once. Antigen: not known. This entry is derived from a study of T cell responses to AZD1222 COVID-19 vaccine. Study observations and caveats: Among spike-specific TCRs, nearly half reportedly target unmutated variant regions. Repertoire sampling happened only post peak T cell response. Donors were mostly white British, more females; clonal diversity possibly underestimated. With two AZD1222 doses given, Spike-specific TCR breadth and depth both rose.

Germline assignment: CDR1 SGDLS and CDR2 YYNGEE. The CDR3 sequence is 14 residues long. Trimming removed 4 bases from V and 4 bases from J; junction bases left unmatched: 4. Produced via immunoSEQ multiplex PCR; TCRdb's table is partial and in-frame only. The sample consists of about 120,000 clones, 75% to 90% of them appearing once. Sequences were derived from peripheral blood, sampled on day 0 of MenACWY control vaccination. The TCR comes from an adult in good health. The V and J genes are TRBV9 and TRBJ1-2; 10 bases are a match to TRBD1. The CDR3 DNA is TGTGCCAGCAGCCCCCGACAGGGGGCCTATGGCTACACCTTC. Protein: CASSPRQGAYGYTF.